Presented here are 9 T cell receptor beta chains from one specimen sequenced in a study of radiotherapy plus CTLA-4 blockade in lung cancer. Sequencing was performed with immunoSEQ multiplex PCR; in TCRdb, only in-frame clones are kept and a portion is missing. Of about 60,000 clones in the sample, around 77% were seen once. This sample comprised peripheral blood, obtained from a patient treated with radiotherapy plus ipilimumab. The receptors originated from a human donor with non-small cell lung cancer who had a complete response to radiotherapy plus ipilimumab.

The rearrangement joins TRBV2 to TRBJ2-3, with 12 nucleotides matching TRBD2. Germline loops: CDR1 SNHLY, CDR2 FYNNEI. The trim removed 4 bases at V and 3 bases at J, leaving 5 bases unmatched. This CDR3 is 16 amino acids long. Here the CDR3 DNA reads TGTGCCAGCAGTGCTAGCGGGGGGGCCGCAACAGATACGCAGTATTTT. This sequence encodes CASSASGGAATDTQYF.

CDR3 DNA: TGTGCCACGCGCAAGGAGGGCCCTTACACCGGGGAGCTGTTTTTT. Translation: CATRKEGPYTGELFF. J is TRBJ2-2 and V is TRBV10-3; possible D gene TRBD2, 6 bases. The CDR3 has 15 residues. Deletions cut 10 bases from V and 3 bases from J, with 18 bases between. CDR1 and CDR2 (germline): ENHRY, SYGVKD.

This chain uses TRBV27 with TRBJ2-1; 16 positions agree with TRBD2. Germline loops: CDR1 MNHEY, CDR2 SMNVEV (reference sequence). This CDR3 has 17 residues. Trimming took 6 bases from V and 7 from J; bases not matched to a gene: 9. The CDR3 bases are TGTGCCAGCAGCCGGGGACTAGCGGGAGGGTTCGGGAATGAGCAGTTCTTC. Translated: CASSRGLAGGFGNEQFF.

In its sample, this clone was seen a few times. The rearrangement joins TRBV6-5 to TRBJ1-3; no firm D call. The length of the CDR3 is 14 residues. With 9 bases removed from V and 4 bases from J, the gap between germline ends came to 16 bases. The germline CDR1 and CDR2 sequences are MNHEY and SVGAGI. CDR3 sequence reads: CASRRSAGGNTIYF. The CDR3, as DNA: TGTGCCAGTAGGCGGTCGGCGGGAGGAAACACCATATATTTT.

In nucleotides, the CDR3 is TGTGCCAGTAGTATAGATCTATGGCAGCGATGGAGCAATCAGCCCCAGCATTTT. Translation gives CASSIDLWQRWSNQPQHF. The rearrangement links TRBV19 to TRBJ1-5; D not certain. V lost 0 bases to trimming and J lost 1 base, with 16 bases between them. The CDR3 runs to 18 residues. Germline V gene lookup returns CDR1 LNHDA and CDR2 SQIVND (reference sequence).

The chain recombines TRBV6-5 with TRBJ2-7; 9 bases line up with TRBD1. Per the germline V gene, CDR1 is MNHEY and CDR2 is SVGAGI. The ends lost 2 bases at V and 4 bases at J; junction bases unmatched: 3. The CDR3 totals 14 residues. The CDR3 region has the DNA TGTGCCAGCAGTTACAAGGGGACAGGGTACGAGCAGTACTTC. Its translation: CASSYKGTGYEQYF.

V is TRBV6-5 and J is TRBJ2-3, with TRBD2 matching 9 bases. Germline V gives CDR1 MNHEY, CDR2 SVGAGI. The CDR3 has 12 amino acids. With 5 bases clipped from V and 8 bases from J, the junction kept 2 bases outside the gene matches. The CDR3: CASSKLAGTQYF. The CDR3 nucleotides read TGTGCCAGCAGTAAACTAGCGGGTACGCAGTATTTT.

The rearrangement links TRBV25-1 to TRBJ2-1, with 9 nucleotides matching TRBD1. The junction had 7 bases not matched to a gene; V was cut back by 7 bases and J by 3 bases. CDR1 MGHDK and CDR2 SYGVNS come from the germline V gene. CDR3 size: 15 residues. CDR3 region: CASNTGTGYYNEQFF. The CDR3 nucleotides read TGTGCCAGCAACACCGGGACAGGGTACTACAATGAGCAGTTCTTC.

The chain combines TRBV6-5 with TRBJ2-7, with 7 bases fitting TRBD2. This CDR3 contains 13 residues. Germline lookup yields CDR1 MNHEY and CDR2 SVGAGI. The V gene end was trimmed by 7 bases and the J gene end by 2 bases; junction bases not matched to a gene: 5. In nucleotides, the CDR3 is TGTGCCAGCACTTCCGGGACTACCTACGAGCAGTACTTC. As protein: CASTSGTTYEQYF.